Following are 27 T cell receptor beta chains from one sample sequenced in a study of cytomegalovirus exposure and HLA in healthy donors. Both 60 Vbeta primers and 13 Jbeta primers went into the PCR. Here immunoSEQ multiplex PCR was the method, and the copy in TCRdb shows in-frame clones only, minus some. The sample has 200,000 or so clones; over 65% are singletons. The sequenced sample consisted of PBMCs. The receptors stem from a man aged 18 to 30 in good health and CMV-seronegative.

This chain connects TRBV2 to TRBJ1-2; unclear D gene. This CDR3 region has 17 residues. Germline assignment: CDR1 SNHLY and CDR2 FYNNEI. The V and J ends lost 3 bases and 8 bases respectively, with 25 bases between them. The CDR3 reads CASSDLRLGKRLSGYTF. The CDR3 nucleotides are TGTGCCAGCAGTGACCTCCGATTAGGAAAGAGGTTGTCGGGCTACACCTTC.

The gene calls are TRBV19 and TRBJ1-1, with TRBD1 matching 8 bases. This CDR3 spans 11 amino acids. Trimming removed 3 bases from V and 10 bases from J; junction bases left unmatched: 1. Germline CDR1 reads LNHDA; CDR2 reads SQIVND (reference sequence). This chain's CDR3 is CASSMDRAAFF. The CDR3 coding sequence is TGTGCCAGTAGTATGGACAGGGCAGCTTTCTTT. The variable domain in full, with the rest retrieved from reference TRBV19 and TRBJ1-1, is DGGITQSPKYLFRKEGQNVTLSCEQNLNHDAMYWYRQDPGQGLRLIYYSQIVNDFQKGDIAEGYSVSREKKESFPLTVTSAQKNPTAFYLCASSMDRAAFFGQGTRLTVV.

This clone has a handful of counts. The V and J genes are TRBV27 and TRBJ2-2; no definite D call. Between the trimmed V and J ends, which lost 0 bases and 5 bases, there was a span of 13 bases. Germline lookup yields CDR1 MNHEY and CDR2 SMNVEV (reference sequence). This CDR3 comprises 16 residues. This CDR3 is CASSLSPLSDTGELFF. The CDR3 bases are TGTGCCAGCAGTTTATCACCCCTTAGTGATACCGGGGAGCTGTTTTTT.

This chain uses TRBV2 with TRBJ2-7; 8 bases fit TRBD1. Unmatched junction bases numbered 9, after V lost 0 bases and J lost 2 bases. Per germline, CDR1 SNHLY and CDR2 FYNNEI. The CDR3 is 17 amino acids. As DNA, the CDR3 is TGTGCCAGCAGTGAAGCGCTTTTACAGGGGGATACCTACGAGCAGTACTTC. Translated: CASSEALLQGDTYEQYF.

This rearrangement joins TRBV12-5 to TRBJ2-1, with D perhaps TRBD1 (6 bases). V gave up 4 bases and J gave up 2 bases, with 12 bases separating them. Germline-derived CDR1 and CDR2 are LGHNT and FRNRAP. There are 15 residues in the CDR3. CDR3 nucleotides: TGTGCTAGTGGTTCCGGGACACTAACCTACAATGAGCAGTTCTTC. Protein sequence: CASGSGTLTYNEQFF.

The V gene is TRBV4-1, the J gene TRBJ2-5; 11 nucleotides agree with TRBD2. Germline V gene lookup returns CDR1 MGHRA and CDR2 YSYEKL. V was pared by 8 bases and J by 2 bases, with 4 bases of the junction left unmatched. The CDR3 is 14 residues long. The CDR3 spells CASARLAGQETQYF. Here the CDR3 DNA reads TGCGCCAGCGCCCGACTAGCGGGACAAGAGACCCAGTACTTC.

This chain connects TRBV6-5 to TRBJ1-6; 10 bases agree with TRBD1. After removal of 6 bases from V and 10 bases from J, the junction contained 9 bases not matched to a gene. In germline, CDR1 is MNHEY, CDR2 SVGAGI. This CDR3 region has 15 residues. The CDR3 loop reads CASRISGQGNSPLHF. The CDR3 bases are TGTGCCAGCAGGATCTCGGGACAGGGGAACTCACCCCTCCACTTT.

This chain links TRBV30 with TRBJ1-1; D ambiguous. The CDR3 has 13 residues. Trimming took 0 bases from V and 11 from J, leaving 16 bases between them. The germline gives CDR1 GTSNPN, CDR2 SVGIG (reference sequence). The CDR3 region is CAWSVAAVGMAFF. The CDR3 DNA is TGTGCCTGGAGTGTAGCGGCCGTGGGGATGGCTTTCTTT.

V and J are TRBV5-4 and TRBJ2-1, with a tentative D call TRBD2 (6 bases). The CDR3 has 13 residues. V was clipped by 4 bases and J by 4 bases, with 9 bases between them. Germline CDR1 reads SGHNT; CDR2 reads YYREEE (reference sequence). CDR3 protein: CASSPAGYNEQFF. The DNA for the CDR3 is TGTGCCAGCAGCCCGGCGGGATACAATGAGCAGTTCTTC.

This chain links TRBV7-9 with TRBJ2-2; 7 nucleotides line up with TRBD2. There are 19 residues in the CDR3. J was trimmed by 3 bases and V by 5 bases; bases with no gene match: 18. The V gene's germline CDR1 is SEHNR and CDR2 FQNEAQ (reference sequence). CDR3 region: CASSRAKTSSGTDTGELFF. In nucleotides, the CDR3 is TGTGCCAGCAGCCGAGCGAAAACATCGAGCGGGACGGACACCGGGGAGCTGTTTTTT.

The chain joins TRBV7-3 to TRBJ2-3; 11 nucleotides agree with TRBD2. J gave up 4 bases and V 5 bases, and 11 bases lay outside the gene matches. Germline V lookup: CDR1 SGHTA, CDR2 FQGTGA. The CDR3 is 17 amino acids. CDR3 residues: CASSPSRSSGRPDTQYF. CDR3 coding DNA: TGTGCCAGCAGCCCCTCCCGATCTAGCGGGAGGCCAGATACGCAGTATTTT. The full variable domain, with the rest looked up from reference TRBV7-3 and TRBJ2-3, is GAGVSQTPSNKVTEKGKYVELRCDPISGHTALYWYRQSLGQGPEFLIYFQGTGAADDSGLPNDRFFAVRPEGSVSTLKIQRTERGDSAVYLCASSPSRSSGRPDTQYFGPGTRLTVL.

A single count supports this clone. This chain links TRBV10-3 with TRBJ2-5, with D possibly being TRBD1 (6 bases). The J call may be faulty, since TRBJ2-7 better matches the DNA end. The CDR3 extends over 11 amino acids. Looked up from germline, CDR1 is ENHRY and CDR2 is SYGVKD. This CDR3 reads CASQGSYEQYF. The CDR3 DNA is TGTGCCTCCCAGGGGTCCTACGAGCAGTACTTC.

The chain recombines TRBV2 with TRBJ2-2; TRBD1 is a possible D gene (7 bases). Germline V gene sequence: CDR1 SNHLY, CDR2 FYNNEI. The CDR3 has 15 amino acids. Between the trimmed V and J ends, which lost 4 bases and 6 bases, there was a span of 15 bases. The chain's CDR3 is CASSGQGLYAGELFF. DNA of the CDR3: TGTGCCAGCAGTGGACAGGGACTCTATGCCGGGGAGCTGTTTTTT.

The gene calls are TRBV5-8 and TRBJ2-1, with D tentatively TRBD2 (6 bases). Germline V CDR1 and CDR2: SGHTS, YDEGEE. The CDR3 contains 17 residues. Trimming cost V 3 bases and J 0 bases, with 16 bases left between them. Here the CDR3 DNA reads TGTGCCAGCAGCTCCAAAGGATCCGGGAGCTCCTACAATGAGCAGTTCTTC. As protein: CASSSKGSGSSYNEQFF.

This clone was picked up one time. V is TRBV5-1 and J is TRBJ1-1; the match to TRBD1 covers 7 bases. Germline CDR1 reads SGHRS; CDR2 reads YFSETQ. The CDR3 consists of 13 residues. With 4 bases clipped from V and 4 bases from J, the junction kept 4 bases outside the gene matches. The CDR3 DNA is TGCGCCAGCAGCAGGGCAGGGGGCACTGAAGCTTTCTTT. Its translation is CASSRAGGTEAFF.

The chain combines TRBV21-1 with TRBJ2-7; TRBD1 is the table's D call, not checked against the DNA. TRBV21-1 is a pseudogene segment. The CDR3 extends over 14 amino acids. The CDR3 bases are TGTTCTCGTCGACAGGGGGGCGAGACCTACGAGCAGTACTTC. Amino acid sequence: CSRRQGGETYEQYF.

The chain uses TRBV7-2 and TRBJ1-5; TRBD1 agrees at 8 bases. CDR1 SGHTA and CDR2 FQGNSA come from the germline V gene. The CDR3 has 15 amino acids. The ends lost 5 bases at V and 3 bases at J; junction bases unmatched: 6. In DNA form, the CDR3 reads TGTGCCAGCAGCCGACGGACAGGGTTCAATCAGCCCCAGCATTTT. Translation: CASSRRTGFNQPQHF.

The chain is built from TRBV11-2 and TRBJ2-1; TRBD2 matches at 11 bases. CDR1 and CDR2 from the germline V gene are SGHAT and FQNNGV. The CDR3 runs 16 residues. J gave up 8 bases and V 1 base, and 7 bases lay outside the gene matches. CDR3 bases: TGTGCCAGCAGCTTAGCGGTAGCGGGAGGGATTGATGAGCAGTTCTTC. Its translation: CASSLAVAGGIDEQFF.

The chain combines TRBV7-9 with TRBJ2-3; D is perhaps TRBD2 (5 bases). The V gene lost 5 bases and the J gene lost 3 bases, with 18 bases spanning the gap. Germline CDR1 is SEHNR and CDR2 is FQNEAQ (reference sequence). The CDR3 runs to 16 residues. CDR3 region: CASSPPGMRGTDTQYF. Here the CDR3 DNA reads TGTGCCAGCAGCCCCCCCGGGATGAGAGGGACAGATACGCAGTATTTT. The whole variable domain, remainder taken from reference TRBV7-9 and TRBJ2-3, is DTGVSQNPRHKITKRGQNVTFRCDPISEHNRLYWYRQTLGQGPEFLTYFQNEAQLEKSRLLSDRFSAERPKGSFSTLEIQRTEQGDSAMYLCASSPPGMRGTDTQYFGPGTRLTVL.

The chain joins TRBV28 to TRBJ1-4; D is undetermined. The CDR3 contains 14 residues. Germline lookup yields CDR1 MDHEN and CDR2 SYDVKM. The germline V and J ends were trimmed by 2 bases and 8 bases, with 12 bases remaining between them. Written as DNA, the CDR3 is TGTGCCAGCAGTTTAGGGAGGGTGGAAGAAAAACTGTTTTTT. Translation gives CASSLGRVEEKLFF.

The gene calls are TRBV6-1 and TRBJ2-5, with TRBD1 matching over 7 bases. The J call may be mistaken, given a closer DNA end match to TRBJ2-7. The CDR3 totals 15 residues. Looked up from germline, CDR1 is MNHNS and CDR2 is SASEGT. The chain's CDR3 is CASSGNQGVAYEQYF. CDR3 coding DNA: TGTGCCAGCAGTGGAAATCAGGGGGTGGCCTACGAGCAGTACTTC.

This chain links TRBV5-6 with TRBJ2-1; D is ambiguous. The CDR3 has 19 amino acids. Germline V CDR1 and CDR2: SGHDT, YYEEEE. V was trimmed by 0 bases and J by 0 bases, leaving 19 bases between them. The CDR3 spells CASSLVGAETVSSYNEQFF. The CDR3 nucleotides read TGTGCCAGCAGCTTGGTAGGCGCGGAGACGGTGAGCTCCTACAATGAGCAGTTCTTC. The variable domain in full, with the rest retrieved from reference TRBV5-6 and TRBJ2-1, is DAGVTQSPTHLIKTRGQQVTLRCSPKSGHDTVSWYQQALGQGPQFIFQYYEEEERQRGNFPDRFSGHQFPNYSSELNVNALLLGDSALYLCASSLVGAETVSSYNEQFFGPGTRLTVL.

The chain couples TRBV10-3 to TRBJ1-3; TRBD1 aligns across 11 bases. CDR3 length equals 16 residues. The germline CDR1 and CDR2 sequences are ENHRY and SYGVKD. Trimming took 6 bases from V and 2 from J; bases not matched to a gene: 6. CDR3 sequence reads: CAIRGTGGATGNTIYF. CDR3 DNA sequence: TGTGCCATCAGGGGGACAGGGGGAGCTACTGGAAACACCATATATTTT.

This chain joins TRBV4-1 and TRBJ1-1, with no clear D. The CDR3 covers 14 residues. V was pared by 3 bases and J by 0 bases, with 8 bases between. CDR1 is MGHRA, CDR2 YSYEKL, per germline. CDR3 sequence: CASSQSDLNTEAFF. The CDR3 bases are TGCGCCAGCAGCCAGTCGGACTTGAACACTGAAGCTTTCTTT.

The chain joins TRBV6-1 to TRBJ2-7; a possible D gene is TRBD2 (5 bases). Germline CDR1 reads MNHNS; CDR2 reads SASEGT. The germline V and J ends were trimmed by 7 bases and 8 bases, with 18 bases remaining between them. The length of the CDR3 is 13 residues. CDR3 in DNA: TGTGCCAGCAAGGACTTGGTTATGTTTAAGCAGTACTTC. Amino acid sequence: CASKDLVMFKQYF.

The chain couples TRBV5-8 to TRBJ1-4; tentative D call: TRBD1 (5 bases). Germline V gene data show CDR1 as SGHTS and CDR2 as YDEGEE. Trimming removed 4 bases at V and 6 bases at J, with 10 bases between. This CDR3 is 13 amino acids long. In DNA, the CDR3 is TGTGCCAGCAGCCCCGGGACTCATGAAAAACTGTTTTTT. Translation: CASSPGTHEKLFF.

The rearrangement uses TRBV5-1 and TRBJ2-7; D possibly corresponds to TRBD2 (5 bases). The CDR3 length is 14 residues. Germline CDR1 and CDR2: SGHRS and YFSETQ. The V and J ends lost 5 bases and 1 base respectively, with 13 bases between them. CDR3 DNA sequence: TGCGCCAGCAGGGTGGGAGACTTTTCCTACGAGCAGTACTTC. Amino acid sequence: CASRVGDFSYEQYF.